This T cell receptor (beta chain) is from a study of blood T cell repertoires in COVID-19. On the study more broadly: Sources were T cells, B-cell-depleted T cells, or PBMCs; the material itself was cDNA or gDNA.

Sequencing was performed with immunoSEQ multiplex PCR; in TCRdb, only in-frame clones are kept and a portion is missing. The sample carries a few hundred thousand clones, about 91% recorded once. Living in 24 US areas, the participants were between about 18 and 95 years of age. This receptor was taken from a woman between 40 and 55 years old with acute COVID-19. Sequencing was performed on PBMCs or T cells enriched from blood (not recorded which).

The DNA of the CDR3 is TGTGCCAGCACCATCTCTCTGCGACAGGGCGTAACACATACGCAGTATTTT. Translating gives CASTISLRQGVTHTQYF. This chain joins TRBV6-4 and TRBJ2-3; 7 bases align to TRBD1. V lost 7 bases to trimming and J lost 7 bases; unmatched junction nucleotides: 20. The CDR3 runs 17 residues. Germline CDR1 is MRHNA and CDR2 is SNTAGT.